These 5 T cell receptor beta chains originate from one sample sequenced in a study of chronic HIV infection and antiretroviral therapy. One entry per CDR3 protein results from TCRdb running MiXCR on the 5' RACE reads. The sample carries 40,000 to 60,000 distinct CDR3 sequences, 19% recorded once. The source material was peripheral blood. These receptor sequences come from an adult who had HIV and had not received antiretroviral therapy, or was an uninfected healthy control (not recorded which).

The chain employs TRBV28 and TRBJ2-1, with TRBD1 identical over 9 bases. This CDR3 contains 15 residues. Germline V gene sequence: CDR1 MDHEN, CDR2 SYDVKM. The junction had 8 bases not matched to a gene; V was cut back by 7 bases and J by 4 bases. The CDR3 coding sequence is TGTGCCAGCACCGTGACAGGGGGGAAGTACAATGAGCAGTTCTTC. Translating it yields CASTVTGGKYNEQFF. Drawing the rest from reference TRBV28 and TRBJ2-1, the complete variable domain is DVKVTQSSRYLVKRTGEKVFLECVQDMDHENMFWYRQDPGLGLRLIYFSYDVKMKEKGDIPEGYSVSREKKERFSLILESASTNQTSMYLCASTVTGGKYNEQFFGPGTRLTVL.

The rearrangement joins TRBV2 to TRBJ1-3; D remains unclear. CDR3 length: 13 amino acids. Germline assignment: CDR1 SNHLY and CDR2 FYNNEI. The V end lost 6 bases, the J end lost 3 bases, and 9 bases lay between the germline ends. CDR3: CASRKGVGNTIYF. The CDR3 DNA is TGTGCCAGCAGGAAAGGTGTTGGAAACACCATATATTTT.

In its sample, this clonotype was seen a few times. This rearrangement joins TRBV6-6 to TRBJ1-3; TRBD1 agrees at 9 bases. Germline V gene lookup returns CDR1 MNHNY and CDR2 SVGAGI (reference sequence). This CDR3 contains 13 residues. After removal of 4 bases from V and 7 bases from J, the junction contained 2 bases not matched to a gene. CDR3 sequence reads: CASSFGQGNTIYF. The CDR3 DNA reads as TGTGCCAGCAGTTTTGGACAGGGGAACACCATATATTTT.

There are a few counts of this clonotype. The CDR3 sequence is CASSLRRVITDTQYF. In nucleotides, the CDR3 is TGTGCCAGCAGCTTAAGGCGGGTCATCACAGATACGCAGTATTTT. This rearrangement joins TRBV7-8 to TRBJ2-3; D is perhaps TRBD2 (5 bases). Germline values: CDR1 SGHVS, CDR2 FQNEAQ. The CDR3 extends over 15 amino acids. Trimming cost V 2 bases and J 2 bases, with 11 bases left between them.

The rearrangement uses TRBV28 and TRBJ2-7; TRBD2 is a possible D gene (6 bases). V lost 3 bases, J lost 0 bases, and 9 bases lay in between. CDR1 and CDR2 (germline): MDHEN, SYDVKM. CDR3 length equals 14 residues. The CDR3 region has the DNA TGTGCCAGCAGTTTTGGAGGGCTCTCCTACGAGCAGTACTTC. Its protein is CASSFGGLSYEQYF.